This T cell receptor beta chain was sequenced for a study of tissue T cells after allogeneic stem cell transplantation. The data were produced by immunoSEQ multiplex PCR, yet TCRdb's version contains in-frame clones alone and is incomplete. The table includes under 9,000 clones, 40% to 60% detected once. Time point: mouse harvest day 7 after allogeneic transplant. Each mouse received 10^7 T-cell-depleted marrow cells plus 10^6 splenic CD5+ T cells by tail vein. Mice had MHC-mismatched B6 into BALB/c GVHD, sampled day 7 or 14. Study findings and constraints: In patients and mice, blood and spleen missed much of tissue repertoire. TCR repertoires tracked anatomic similarity, regardless of disease or transplant status.

This CDR3 contains 11 residues. Germline V lookup: CDR1 KGHTA, CDR2 FQNQQP. About this clone itself: Its target is not known. Germline and genes here are mouse. The sequenced fragment ends 1 residue before the CDR3 boundary, so the rest is inferred from the germline J gene.

The receptor was derived from a female BALB/c mouse given C57BL/6 T cells with graft-versus-host disease after an allogeneic hematopoietic cell transplant. The V gene is TRBV23, the J gene TRBJ1-1. Input material: lymph node tissue. CDR3 DNA, as far as it was read: TGCTCCAGCAGTCAAGCCACAGAAGTCTTC. It is translated as CSSSQATEVF. The full CDR3 reads CSSSQATEVFF.